Presented here are 30 T cell receptor beta chains from one specimen sequenced in a study of human T cells and chemical hapten exposure. Unfractionated whole blood served as the source for total RNA extraction. One entry per CDR3 protein, called by TCRdb with MiXCR from the 5' RACE reads. The table shows about 110,000 distinct CDR3 sequences, with around a fifth occurring only once. The source of these receptors is a human donor in good health.

The sample holds a few counts of this clonotype. This chain connects TRBV6-2 or TRBV6-3 to TRBJ2-1; 16 bases are shared with TRBD2. Germline CDR1 is MNHEY and CDR2 is SVGEGT. Losses at the gene ends were 6 bases for V and 10 bases for J; bases not matched to a gene: 3. This CDR3 contains 14 residues. The CDR3 reads CASRGTSGRDEQFF. The CDR3 DNA reads as TGTGCCAGCAGAGGGACTAGCGGGAGGGACGAGCAGTTCTTC.

This clonotype was detected a few times. V and J are TRBV7-9 and TRBJ1-3; D is undetermined. V lost 5 bases and J 0 bases, leaving 8 bases between the germline ends. Germline-derived CDR1 and CDR2 are SEHNR and FQNEAQ (reference sequence). The CDR3 length is 14 residues. This chain's CDR3 is CASSGVLSGNTIYF. CDR3 in DNA: TGTGCCAGCAGCGGAGTACTCTCTGGAAACACCATATATTTT.

The genes are TRBV20-1 and TRBJ2-6; no reliable D call. The V end lost 6 bases, the J end lost 0 bases, and 9 bases lay between the germline ends. Germline CDR1 is DFQATT and CDR2 is SNEGSKA (reference sequence). This CDR3 comprises 14 residues. CDR3: CSATQFSGANVLTF. The DNA for the CDR3 is TGCAGTGCCACTCAATTCTCTGGGGCCAACGTCCTGACTTTC.

V gene TRBV6-1 combines with J gene TRBJ1-1; no clear D. The V and J ends lost 5 bases and 10 bases respectively, with 17 bases between them. The CDR3 consists of 13 residues. The germline CDR1 and CDR2 sequences are MNHNS and SASEGT. CDR3 in amino acids: CASSPRVDLGAFF. The CDR3 region has the DNA TGTGCCAGCAGTCCCAGAGTCGACCTAGGAGCTTTCTTT.

This chain joins TRBV25-1 and TRBJ2-2; a possible D gene is TRBD2 (6 bases). Germline CDR1 is MGHDK and CDR2 is SYGVNS. The CDR3 covers 16 residues. The V and J ends lost 7 bases and 2 bases respectively, with 17 bases between them. CDR3: CASKTPGGVNTGELFF. Written as DNA, the CDR3 is TGTGCCAGCAAAACCCCCGGAGGGGTAAACACCGGGGAGCTGTTTTTT.

V gene TRBV4-1 combines with J gene TRBJ2-1; D call uncertain. Germline loops: CDR1 MGHRA, CDR2 YSYEKL. V was cut by 5 bases and J by 0 bases, with 5 bases left in between. There are 13 residues in the CDR3. The CDR3 region is CASSGGSYNEQFF. CDR3 DNA sequence: TGCGCCAGCAGCGGCGGCTCCTACAATGAGCAGTTCTTC.

The chain recombines TRBV7-2 with TRBJ2-7, with D perhaps TRBD2 (6 bases). V lost 3 bases and J 0 bases, leaving 15 bases between the germline ends. Germline assignment: CDR1 SGHTA and CDR2 FQGNSA. CDR3 length: 16 residues. The CDR3 here is CASSLETAGSSYEQYF. The CDR3 DNA sequence: TGTGCCAGCAGCTTGGAAACGGCGGGAAGCTCCTACGAGCAGTACTTC.

This chain uses TRBV6-4 with TRBJ2-5; 7 nucleotides agree with TRBD2. The CDR3 spans 16 residues. J gave up 2 bases and V 4 bases, and 10 bases lay outside the gene matches. Germline loops: CDR1 MRHNA, CDR2 SNTAGT. The CDR3 spells CASSAGRGRGQETQYF. The CDR3 DNA sequence: TGTGCCAGCAGTGCGGGGAGGGGTAGGGGTCAAGAGACCCAGTACTTC.

This clonotype was picked up a small number of times. This sequence joins TRBV20-1 and TRBJ2-1; the D gene could be TRBD1 or TRBD2 (5 bases each). Germline assignment: CDR1 DFQATT and CDR2 SNEGSKA (reference sequence). The CDR3 totals 13 residues. Trimming pared 5 bases from V and 11 bases from J, leaving 19 bases between. The DNA for the CDR3 is TGCAGTGCTCCCACGGGTCCGCAGGGACAGCAGTTCTTC. Its translation is CSAPTGPQGQQFF.

The rearrangement joins TRBV4-1 to TRBJ1-6; 7 nucleotides align to TRBD1. The V and J ends lost 6 bases and 0 bases, in that order; junction bases with no gene match: 5. Germline V CDR1 and CDR2: MGHRA, YSYEKL. The CDR3 has 16 amino acids. In DNA, the CDR3 is TGCGCCAGCAGGACAGGGCTGAGCTCCTATAATTCACCCCTCCACTTT. It specifies CASRTGLSSYNSPLHF.

V gene TRBV14 combines with J gene TRBJ2-1, with D possibly being TRBD1 (6 bases). Germline lookup yields CDR1 SGHDN and CDR2 FVKESK. The CDR3 extends over 16 amino acids. The V end was cut by 5 bases, the J end by 5 bases, with 19 bases between. This CDR3 reads CASSGLGGTVHNEQFF. CDR3 bases: TGTGCCAGCAGCGGATTAGGGGGTACGGTACACAATGAGCAGTTCTTC.

V is TRBV2 and J is TRBJ1-2; D may be TRBD1 (5 bases). V dropped 5 bases and J dropped 8 bases, with 18 bases sitting between them. The CDR3 consists of 14 residues. Looked up from germline, CDR1 is SNHLY and CDR2 is FYNNEI. The CDR3 DNA follows: TGTGCCAGCAGTCCACAGGCCCCTTATTCCGGCTACACCTTC. Its translation is CASSPQAPYSGYTF.

V gene TRBV20-1 combines with J gene TRBJ2-7; 14 bases line up with TRBD2. In germline, CDR1 is DFQATT, CDR2 SNEGSKA (reference sequence). This CDR3 is 17 amino acids long. V was clipped by 0 bases and J by 6 bases; unmatched bases: 10. In DNA form, the CDR3 reads TGCAGTGCTAGAGATAGGACTAGCGGGAGGTTAGGACCCGAGCAGTACTTC. Amino acids: CSARDRTSGRLGPEQYF.

This clonotype was seen more than once but under ten times. The chain employs TRBV7-2 and TRBJ1-5, with D hard to call. The CDR3 spans 13 residues. The V and J ends lost 5 bases and 4 bases respectively, with 9 bases between them. CDR1 is SGHTA and CDR2 is FQGNSA in the germline V gene. The CDR3 bases are TGTGCCAGCAGCCAGACTAATAATCAGCCCCAGCATTTT. It is translated as CASSQTNNQPQHF.

This clonotype was found a few times. The rearrangement links TRBV28 to TRBJ2-7, with 9 bases lining up with TRBD2. The length of the CDR3 is 15 residues. V lost 4 bases and J lost 7; bases outside the gene matches: 11. Germline-derived CDR1 and CDR2 are MDHEN and SYDVKM. In DNA form, the CDR3 reads TGTGCCAGCAGTTCAAAGGGTCTAGCGGGACGTGAGCAGTACTTC. Amino acids: CASSSKGLAGREQYF.

This clonotype was observed a handful of times. The chain recombines TRBV30 with TRBJ2-6; the D gene is possibly TRBD1 (6 bases). There are 17 residues in the CDR3. V was trimmed by 0 bases and J by 2 bases, leaving 14 bases between them. Germline-derived CDR1 and CDR2 are GTSNPN and SVGIG (reference sequence). The chain's CDR3 is CAWSVGQGIAGANVLTF. For the CDR3, the DNA is TGTGCCTGGAGTGTAGGTCAGGGGATAGCTGGGGCCAACGTCCTGACTTTC.

The gene calls are TRBV7-9 and TRBJ1-1, with D hard to call. Trimming pared 6 bases from V and 6 bases from J, leaving 14 bases between. CDR3 length: 13 residues. Germline CDR1 is SEHNR and CDR2 is FQNEAQ (reference sequence). The CDR3 is CASSPNPFSEAFF. CDR3 DNA sequence: TGTGCCAGCAGTCCGAACCCCTTTTCTGAAGCTTTCTTT.

In this sample, this clonotype turned up a few times. The rearrangement links TRBV7-6 to TRBJ1-1; maybe TRBD1 (6 bases). Germline-derived CDR1 and CDR2 are SGHVS and FNYEAQ. Deletions cut 5 bases from V and 1 base from J, with 14 bases between. The CDR3 totals 15 residues. CDR3 in DNA: TGTGCCAGCAGCACCGGGACACATTCGAACACTGAAGCTTTCTTT. Amino acid sequence: CASSTGTHSNTEAFF.

This clonotype came up a few times. CDR3 in amino acids: CASSLDPAPNEKLFF. CDR3 DNA sequence: TGCGCCAGCAGCCTCGACCCGGCCCCTAATGAAAAACTGTTTTTT. The chain uses TRBV5-1 and TRBJ1-4, with unresolved D. CDR1 and CDR2 (germline): SGHRS, YFSETQ. V was shortened by 4 bases and J by 3 bases, with 13 bases between the two germline ends. The CDR3 sequence is 15 residues long.

The chain links TRBV9 to TRBJ1-6, with 9 bases fitting TRBD1. The CDR3 spans 16 residues. The V gene end was trimmed by 4 bases and the J gene end by 6 bases; junction bases not matched to a gene: 8. Germline CDR1 is SGDLS and CDR2 is YYNGEE. CDR3 amino acids: CASSNQQGASNSPLHF. The CDR3 DNA is TGTGCCAGCAGCAATCAACAGGGGGCTTCTAATTCACCCCTCCACTTT.

This clonotype was seen a few times. The rearrangement links TRBV30 to TRBJ1-1; weak D call: TRBD1 (6 bases). V dropped 5 bases and J dropped 7 bases, with 17 bases sitting between them. Per germline, CDR1 GTSNPN and CDR2 SVGIG (reference sequence). The CDR3 length is 13 residues. The CDR3 DNA reads TGTGCCTGGGAGGGGGAGGGACGAAATGAAGCTTTCTTT. Translated, it gives CAWEGEGRNEAFF.

This clonotype was counted between two and nine times. The chain is built from TRBV30 and TRBJ1-2, with TRBD1 matching 7 bases. The CDR3 consists of 13 residues. J lost 3 bases, V lost 2 bases, and 3 bases had no gene match. Per germline, CDR1 GTSNPN and CDR2 SVGIG (reference sequence). The CDR3 DNA follows: TGTGCCTGGAGTCTGGACAGGTACTATGGCTACACCTTC. It translates to CAWSLDRYYGYTF.

The V call is TRBV27, the J call TRBJ2-5; 7 nucleotides agree with TRBD2. V lost 5 bases and J lost 5; bases outside the gene matches: 5. The CDR3 runs to 13 residues. CDR1 MNHEY and CDR2 SMNVEV come from the germline V gene (reference sequence). In DNA, the CDR3 is TGTGCCAGCAGTCGAAAGCGGGATGAGACCCAGTACTTC. It encodes CASSRKRDETQYF.

The sample holds one count of this clonotype. The chain couples TRBV29-1 to TRBJ1-2, with 10 bases that match TRBD1. The J segment lost 3 bases and the V segment lost 5 bases, leaving 3 bases of the junction unmatched. This CDR3 region has 13 residues. Germline V gene sequence: CDR1 SQVTM, CDR2 ANQGSEA. In nucleotides, the CDR3 is TGCAGCGTTCCTGGACAGGGGGACTATGGCTACACCTTC. Its protein is CSVPGQGDYGYTF. The complete variable domain, with remaining parts taken from reference TRBV29-1 and TRBJ1-2, reads SAVISQKPSRDICQRGTSLTIQCQVDSQVTMMFWYRQQPGQSLTLIATANQGSEATYESGFVIDKFPISRPNLTFSTLTVSNMSPEDSSIYLCSVPGQGDYGYTFGSGTRLTVV.

This clonotype was detected only a few times. The chain combines TRBV9 with TRBJ1-5; perhaps TRBD1 as D (6 bases). Trimming took 6 bases from V and 7 from J, leaving 17 bases between them. This CDR3 contains 14 residues. CDR1 SGDLS and CDR2 YYNGEE come from the germline V gene. In nucleotides, the CDR3 is TGTGCCAGCACCCCAGGGCCCAGGGGCCAGCCCCAGCATTTT. Translated: CASTPGPRGQPQHF.

The chain is built from TRBV28 and TRBJ2-3; 10 bases map to TRBD2. Germline V gene data show CDR1 as MDHEN and CDR2 as SYDVKM. The CDR3 contains 14 residues. The V gene end was trimmed by 8 bases and the J gene end by 4 bases; junction bases not matched to a gene: 6. The CDR3 protein is CASPSGRGPDTQYF. CDR3 coding DNA: TGTGCCAGCCCTAGCGGGAGAGGCCCAGATACGCAGTATTTT.

This clonotype was found a few times. This chain uses TRBV6-5 with TRBJ2-3, with D possibly matching TRBD2 (5 bases). The CDR3 length is 13 residues. Germline V CDR1 and CDR2: MNHEY, SVGAGI. The V gene lost 6 bases and the J gene lost 3 bases, with 10 bases spanning the gap. Here the CDR3 reads CASSITGTDTQYF. The CDR3 coding sequence is TGTGCCAGCAGCATAACGGGGACAGATACGCAGTATTTT.

This clonotype was recorded many times. The V gene is TRBV7-9, the J gene TRBJ1-5; D not resolved. Trimming stripped 1 base from V and 3 bases from J, with 7 bases between. The CDR3 is made up of 14 amino acids. Germline-derived CDR1 and CDR2 are SEHNR and FQNEAQ (reference sequence). The chain's CDR3 is CASSLVGVNQPQHF. The CDR3 region has the DNA TGTGCCAGCAGCTTAGTCGGAGTCAATCAGCCCCAGCATTTT.

The chain joins TRBV14 to TRBJ2-5, with D unclear. The CDR3 runs 12 residues. From germline, CDR1 is SGHDN and CDR2 FVKESK. The V and J ends lost 4 bases and 4 bases respectively, with 7 bases between them. Here the CDR3 reads CASSPRGETQYF. The CDR3 DNA is TGTGCCAGCAGCCCCCGTGGAGAGACCCAGTACTTC.

This rearrangement joins TRBV4-1 to TRBJ2-1; D perhaps matches TRBD2 (5 bases). Germline CDR1 and CDR2: MGHRA and YSYEKL. The CDR3 is 16 amino acids. Trimming left V 4 bases short and J 2 bases short, with 15 bases between. The CDR3 bases are TGCGCCAGCAGCCCGCCCCGGACTTCTGCCTACAATGAGCAGTTCTTC. Translating gives CASSPPRTSAYNEQFF.